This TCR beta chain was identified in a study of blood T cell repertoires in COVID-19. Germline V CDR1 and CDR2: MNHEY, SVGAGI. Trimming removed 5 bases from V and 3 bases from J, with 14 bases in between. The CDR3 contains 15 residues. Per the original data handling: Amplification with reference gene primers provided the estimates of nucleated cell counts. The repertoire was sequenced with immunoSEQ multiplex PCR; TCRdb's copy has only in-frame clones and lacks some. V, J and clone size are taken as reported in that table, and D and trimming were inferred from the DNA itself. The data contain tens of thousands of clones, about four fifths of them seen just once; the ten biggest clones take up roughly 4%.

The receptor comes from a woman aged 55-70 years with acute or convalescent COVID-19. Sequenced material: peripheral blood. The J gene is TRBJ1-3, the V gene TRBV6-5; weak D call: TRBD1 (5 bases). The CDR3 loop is CASSRQTIFGNTIYF. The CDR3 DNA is TGTGCCAGCAGTCGACAGACCATCTTTGGAAACACCATATATTTT.